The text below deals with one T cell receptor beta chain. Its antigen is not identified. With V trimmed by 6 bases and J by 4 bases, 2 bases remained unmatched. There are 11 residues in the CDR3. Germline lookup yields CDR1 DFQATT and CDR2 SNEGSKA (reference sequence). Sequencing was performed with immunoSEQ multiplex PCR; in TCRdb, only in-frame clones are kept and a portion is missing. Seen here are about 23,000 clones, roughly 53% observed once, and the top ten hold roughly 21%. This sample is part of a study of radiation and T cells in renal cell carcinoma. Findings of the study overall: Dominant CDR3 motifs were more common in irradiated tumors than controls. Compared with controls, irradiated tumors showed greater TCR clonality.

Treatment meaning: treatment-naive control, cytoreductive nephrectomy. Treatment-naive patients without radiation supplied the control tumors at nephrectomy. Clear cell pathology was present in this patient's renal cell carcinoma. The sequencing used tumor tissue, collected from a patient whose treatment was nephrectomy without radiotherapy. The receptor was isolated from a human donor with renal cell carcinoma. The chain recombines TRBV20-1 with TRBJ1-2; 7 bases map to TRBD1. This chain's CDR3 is CSAGGVYGYTF. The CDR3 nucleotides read TGCAGTGCAGGGGGCGTCTATGGCTACACCTTC.